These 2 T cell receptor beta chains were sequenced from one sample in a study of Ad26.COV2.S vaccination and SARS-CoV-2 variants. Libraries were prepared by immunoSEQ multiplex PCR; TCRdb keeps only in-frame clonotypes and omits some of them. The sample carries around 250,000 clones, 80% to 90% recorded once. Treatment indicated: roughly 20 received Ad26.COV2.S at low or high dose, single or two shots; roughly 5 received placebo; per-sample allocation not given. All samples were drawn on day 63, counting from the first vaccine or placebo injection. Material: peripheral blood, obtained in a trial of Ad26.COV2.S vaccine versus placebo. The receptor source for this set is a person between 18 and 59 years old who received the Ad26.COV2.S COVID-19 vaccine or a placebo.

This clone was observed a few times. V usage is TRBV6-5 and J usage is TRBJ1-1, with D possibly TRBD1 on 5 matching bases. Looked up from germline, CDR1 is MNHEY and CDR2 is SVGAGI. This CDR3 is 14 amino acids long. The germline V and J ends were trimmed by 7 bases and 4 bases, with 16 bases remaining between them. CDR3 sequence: CASTTLGASTEAFF. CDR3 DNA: TGTGCCAGCACCACCTTAGGGGCGAGCACTGAAGCTTTCTTT.

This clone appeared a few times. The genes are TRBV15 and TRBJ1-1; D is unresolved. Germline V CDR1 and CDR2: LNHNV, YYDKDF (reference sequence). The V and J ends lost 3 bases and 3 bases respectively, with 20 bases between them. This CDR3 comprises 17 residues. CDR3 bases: TGTGCCACCAGCAGTGAAAGGGTGCGAGTAGCGGACACTGAAGCTTTCTTT. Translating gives CATSSERVRVADTEAFF.